The source of this T cell receptor beta chain is a study of T cell repertoires in cytomegalovirus infection. TCRdb re-analysed the reads in MiXCR, keeping a single row per CDR3 protein. The data show around 320,000 distinct CDR3 sequences, roughly 9.5% seen once. General observations from the study: Cumulated frequencies of public TCR beta families served to identify carriers of CMV plus the relevant HLA. The response measured ex vivo was dominated by TCR beta clonotypes (HLA-C-restricted and CMV-specific).

This clonotype was seen repeatedly, ten times or more. Its specificity is not known. Germline CDR1 and CDR2: DFQATT and SNEGSKA (reference sequence). The ends were cut back, 3 bases at V and 0 bases at J, with 11 bases in the middle. The CDR3 extends over 14 amino acids. Material: PBMCs. The chain recombines TRBV20-1 with TRBJ2-5; D possibly uses TRBD1 or TRBD2 (6 bases each). The TCR sequence derives from a human donor in good health (CMV status not recorded). Some clones in this sample may be carry-over from other donors' samples. The CDR3: CSASGGQYQETQYF. The CDR3 DNA reads as TGCAGTGCTAGCGGGGGCCAGTACCAAGAGACCCAGTACTTC.